A single sample gave rise to the 18 T cell receptor beta chains below, sequenced in a study of blood T cell repertoires in COVID-19. Clones were sequenced by immunoSEQ multiplex PCR, and TCRdb holds only the in-frame ones, with some missing. The repertoire includes approximately 110,000 clones, about 74% of them detected once, and 4.5% to 6% sits in the top ten. The material sequenced was peripheral blood. The receptors shown here come from an older man with COVID-19, enrolled during active disease.

This sequence joins TRBV6-5 and TRBJ2-3; the match to TRBD1 covers 9 bases. The V and J ends lost 4 bases and 1 base, in that order; junction bases with no gene match: 3. Germline V gives CDR1 MNHEY, CDR2 SVGAGI. The CDR3 contains 15 residues. In nucleotides, the CDR3 is TGTGCCAGCAGTTCCTGGACAGGGGGCACAGATACGCAGTATTTT. Translated: CASSSWTGGTDTQYF.

The rearrangement links TRBV27 to TRBJ2-1, with 10 bases matching TRBD2. The germline gives CDR1 MNHEY, CDR2 SMNVEV (reference sequence). The CDR3 loop spans 15 amino acids. J gave up 1 base and V 7 bases, and 4 bases lay outside the gene matches. In nucleotides, the CDR3 is TGTGCCAGCACCCAAGCGGGAGGGTCCTACAATGAGCAGTTCTTC. Protein: CASTQAGGSYNEQFF.

The chain recombines TRBV7-3 with TRBJ2-7; the match to TRBD1 covers 7 bases. The CDR3 is 13 residues long. The V segment lost 5 bases and the J segment 5 bases; nucleotides outside the gene matches: 6. Looked up from germline, CDR1 is SGHTA and CDR2 is FQGTGA. This CDR3 is CASSPDRDHEQYF. The CDR3 bases are TGTGCCAGCAGCCCCGACAGGGATCACGAGCAGTACTTC.

The V and J genes are TRBV4-2 and TRBJ2-1; 7 bases are shared with TRBD2. The V gene end was trimmed by 2 bases and the J gene end by 3 bases; junction bases not matched to a gene: 4. The CDR3 extends over 15 amino acids. From germline, CDR1 is LGHNA and CDR2 YNFKEQ. The CDR3 reads CASSQTGGFYNEQFF. CDR3 bases: TGTGCCAGCAGCCAAACGGGGGGATTCTACAATGAGCAGTTCTTC.

This sequence joins TRBV7-3 and TRBJ2-1, with 7 bases fitting TRBD1. V dropped 5 bases and J dropped 12; count of bases not matched to a gene: 13. Germline V lookup: CDR1 SGHTA, CDR2 FQGTGA. The CDR3 extends over 14 amino acids. CDR3 sequence: CASSPGQDRGGQFF. The CDR3 DNA sequence: TGTGCCAGCAGCCCCGGACAGGACCGAGGAGGGCAGTTCTTC.

J is TRBJ2-3 and V is TRBV7-3; no definite D call. Per the germline V gene, CDR1 is SGHTA and CDR2 is FQGTGA. Trimming cost V 5 bases and J 6 bases, with 9 bases left between them. The CDR3 totals 12 residues. CDR3: CASSAIGDTQYF. The DNA for the CDR3 is TGTGCCAGCAGCGCAATCGGGGATACGCAGTATTTT.

The V call is TRBV29-1, the J call TRBJ2-3; no firm D call. The V end was cut by 0 bases, the J end by 0 bases, with 13 bases between. The CDR3 length is 16 residues. In germline, CDR1 is SQVTM, CDR2 ANQGSEA. In DNA form, the CDR3 reads TGCAGCGTTGAAGATGAGACACCAACAAGCACAGATACGCAGTATTTT. Encoded protein: CSVEDETPTSTDTQYF.

This chain joins TRBV7-2 and TRBJ1-5, with a tentative D call TRBD1 (5 bases). The V gene's germline CDR1 is SGHTA and CDR2 FQGNSA. The CDR3 consists of 15 residues. V was pared by 1 base and J by 0 bases, with 7 bases between. CDR3 sequence (DNA): TGTGCCAGCAGCTTAGGGGGGGGTAGCAATCAGCCCCAGCATTTT. Translating it yields CASSLGGGSNQPQHF.

The V gene is TRBV19, the J gene TRBJ2-7; 8 bases are shared with TRBD2. The germline gives CDR1 LNHDA, CDR2 SQIVND (reference sequence). After removal of 4 bases from V and 2 bases from J, the junction contained 4 bases not matched to a gene. This CDR3 comprises 14 residues. DNA for the CDR3: TGTGCCAGTAGTAACCGGGAGGGGACCTACGAGCAGTACTTC. As protein: CASSNREGTYEQYF. Full variable domain (rest looked up from reference TRBV19 and TRBJ2-7): DGGITQSPKYLFRKEGQNVTLSCEQNLNHDAMYWYRQDPGQGLRLIYYSQIVNDFQKGDIAEGYSVSREKKESFPLTVTSAQKNPTAFYLCASSNREGTYEQYFGPGTRLTVT.

This chain joins TRBV19 and TRBJ2-7, with 9 bases identical to TRBD2. The CDR3 spans 14 residues. The germline CDR1 and CDR2 sequences are LNHDA and SQIVND (reference sequence). After removal of 5 bases from V and 4 bases from J, the junction contained 6 bases not matched to a gene. CDR3: CASSVAGESYEQYF. The CDR3 DNA reads as TGTGCCAGTAGTGTAGCGGGAGAGTCGTACGAGCAGTACTTC.

The chain recombines TRBV28 with TRBJ2-7; TRBD1 is a possible D gene (5 bases). Germline CDR1 is MDHEN and CDR2 is SYDVKM. V lost 2 bases, J lost 5 bases, and 7 bases lay in between. This CDR3 spans 12 amino acids. The CDR3 DNA sequence: TGTGCCAGCAGTTTACAGGGTAACGAGCAGTACTTC. Amino acid sequence: CASSLQGNEQYF.

This chain links TRBV9 with TRBJ1-1; 10 bases agree with TRBD1. Germline CDR1 SGDLS, CDR2 YYNGEE. The CDR3 contains 15 residues. Losses at the gene ends were 3 bases for V and 5 bases for J; bases not matched to a gene: 7. CDR3 region: CASSGLGQGKTEAFF. The CDR3 DNA follows: TGTGCCAGCAGCGGATTGGGACAGGGGAAAACTGAAGCTTTCTTT.

V and J are TRBV5-6 and TRBJ1-1; D is possibly TRBD1 (6 bases). Germline V gives CDR1 SGHDT, CDR2 YYEEEE. Trimming removed 4 bases at V and 4 bases at J, with 14 bases between. The CDR3 is made up of 14 amino acids. DNA for the CDR3: TGTGCCAGCAGCCGGGGCACAGGGAGCACTGAAGCTTTCTTT. This gives the protein CASSRGTGSTEAFF.

The gene calls are TRBV7-2 and TRBJ2-5, with TRBD2 matching 7 bases. The CDR3 spans 15 residues. The germline V gene has CDR1 SGHTA and CDR2 FQGNSA. The V and J ends lost 2 bases and 3 bases, in that order; junction bases with no gene match: 6. The CDR3 DNA follows: TGTGCCAGCAGCTTAAGGACGGCGGGAGAAGAGACCCAGTACTTC. Translating gives CASSLRTAGEETQYF.

Notes on this clone: Other DNA variants within this sample encode the same CDR3. The rearrangement joins TRBV24-1 to TRBJ1-3, with D perhaps matching TRBD1 (6 bases). Germline CDR1 reads KGHDR; CDR2 reads SFDVKD. The CDR3 runs 15 residues. Trimming stripped 4 bases from V and 0 bases from J, with 9 bases between. The CDR3 here is CATSDPRGSGNTIYF. The CDR3 DNA reads as TGTGCCACCAGTGACCCCAGGGGCTCTGGAAACACCATATATTTT.

The chain employs TRBV19 and TRBJ1-2; 7 nucleotides line up with TRBD1. The CDR3 has 15 residues. V was clipped by 4 bases and J by 7 bases; unmatched bases: 12. Germline CDR1 is LNHDA and CDR2 is SQIVND (reference sequence). CDR3 bases: TGTGCCAGTAGTACCCTACCGGGACAGCGACGTGGCTACACCTTC. It yields the protein CASSTLPGQRRGYTF.

This chain links TRBV5-4 with TRBJ1-4, with TRBD1 identical over 7 bases. The CDR3 spans 15 residues. Trimming at V came to 4 bases and at J to 7 bases, leaving 10 bases not matched to a gene. Germline CDR1 SGHNT, CDR2 YYREEE (reference sequence). The CDR3 nucleotides are TGTGCCAGCAGCCCATCGACAGGGAGAGGTGAAAAACTGTTTTTT. Translated: CASSPSTGRGEKLFF.

The chain employs TRBV9 and TRBJ2-3; 10 positions agree with TRBD1. Germline values: CDR1 SGDLS, CDR2 YYNGEE. With 5 bases clipped from V and 7 bases from J, the junction kept 13 bases outside the gene matches. The CDR3 is 16 amino acids. The CDR3 nucleotides are TGTGCCAGCAGTCCCGGCGGGGGACAGGGGAAAAATACGCAGTATTTT. Amino acids: CASSPGGGQGKNTQYF.